The 10 T cell receptor beta chains given below trace back to one sample, sequenced in a study of T cell responses to AZD1222 COVID-19 vaccine. The assay was immunoSEQ multiplex PCR, and TCRdb's table has in-frame clones only and misses some. Of under 140,000 clones detected, 80% to 90% appear once; the ten largest clones hold about 15%. This material consisted of peripheral blood, taken 28 days after the second AZD1222 dose. These receptors originate from an adult who received the AZD1222 COVID-19 vaccine.

V usage is TRBV5-6 and J usage is TRBJ2-3, with 7 bases matching TRBD2. The J segment lost 4 bases and the V segment lost 0 bases, leaving 2 bases of the junction unmatched. The germline V gene has CDR1 SGHDT and CDR2 YYEEEE. The CDR3 has 14 amino acids. In nucleotides, the CDR3 is TGTGCCAGCAGCTTGGGACTAGCACCAGATACGCAGTATTTT. Translating gives CASSLGLAPDTQYF.

Notes on this clone: At one of its ends the junction is not consistent with the germline gene, which may arise from a read error. The V gene is TRBV24-1, the J gene TRBJ2-5, with TRBD1 matching 7 bases. CDR3 length equals 8 residues. The germline CDR1 and CDR2 sequences are KGHDR and SFDVKD. This chain's CDR3 is CATSTGDF. CDR3 coding DNA: TGTGCCACCAGTACAGGGGACTTC.

The V call is TRBV19, the J call TRBJ1-2; the D is unclear. V lost 3 bases and J 8 bases, leaving 22 bases between the germline ends. CDR3 length: 16 amino acids. Germline CDR1 LNHDA, CDR2 SQIVND (reference sequence). CDR3 nucleotides: TGTGCCAGTAGTATCGCTTGGGCTTCCACAATTGGCGGCTACACCTTC. Translated, it gives CASSIAWASTIGGYTF.

This clone appeared once. V usage is TRBV7-6 and J usage is TRBJ1-4, with D hard to call. The V end was cut by 1 base, the J end by 4 bases, with 7 bases between. Germline V gene sequence: CDR1 SGHVS, CDR2 FNYEAQ. The CDR3 has 14 amino acids. The DNA for the CDR3 is TGTGCCAGCAGCTTAGAGGCAGTTAATGAAAAACTGTTTTTT. As protein: CASSLEAVNEKLFF.

This chain connects TRBV10-3 to TRBJ2-3; D is unclear. This CDR3 has 13 amino acids. Germline CDR1 and CDR2: ENHRY and SYGVKD. V lost 6 bases and J lost 0, with 7 bases in between. CDR3 protein: CAIRGGSTDTQYF. DNA for the CDR3: TGTGCCATCAGGGGCGGTAGCACAGATACGCAGTATTTT.

The CDR3 protein is CASSLDRDSRETQYF. DNA for the CDR3: TGCGCCAGCAGCTTGGATCGGGACAGCCGAGAGACCCAGTACTTC. This rearrangement joins TRBV5-1 to TRBJ2-5; 7 nucleotides match TRBD1. Germline values: CDR1 SGHRS, CDR2 YFSETQ. The V segment lost 0 bases and the J segment 4 bases; nucleotides outside the gene matches: 6. The CDR3 runs 15 residues.

The rearrangement joins TRBV28 to TRBJ1-2; D might be TRBD1 (5 bases). V gave up 6 bases and J gave up 5 bases, with 22 bases separating them. The CDR3 length is 16 residues. Germline V lookup: CDR1 MDHEN, CDR2 SYDVKM. CDR3 in DNA: TGTGCCAGCAGATCTCCTACCCCTGGGACGGGATATGGCTACACCTTC. Translating it yields CASRSPTPGTGYGYTF.

This chain uses TRBV27 with TRBJ1-5; no clear D. CDR3 length: 13 residues. With 6 bases removed from V and 0 bases from J, the gap between germline ends came to 6 bases. Germline CDR1 reads MNHEY; CDR2 reads SMNVEV (reference sequence). The CDR3 DNA follows: TGTGCCAGCAGCATGGTTAGCAATCAGCCCCAGCATTTT. Its protein is CASSMVSNQPQHF.

The chain has TRBV7-9 and TRBJ1-2; D not resolved. Germline loops: CDR1 SEHNR, CDR2 FQNEAQ (reference sequence). The CDR3 consists of 14 residues. The ends were cut back, 8 bases at V and 1 base at J, with 14 bases in the middle. For the CDR3, the DNA is TGTGCCAGCTCGTCCGGGGTCTTTAACTATGGCTACACCTTC. Protein product: CASSSGVFNYGYTF.

The CDR3 DNA reads as TGCGCCAGCAGCCACGGACAGGGGACTGGAAACACCATATATTTT. This codes for CASSHGQGTGNTIYF. This chain links TRBV4-1 with TRBJ1-3; 9 nucleotides agree with TRBD1. Looked up from germline, CDR1 is MGHRA and CDR2 is YSYEKL. V lost 3 bases to trimming and J lost 2 bases; unmatched junction nucleotides: 2. This CDR3 comprises 15 residues.